This passage covers 31 T cell receptor beta chains from one sample sequenced in a study of cytomegalovirus exposure and HLA in healthy donors. The study ran its PCR with 60 Vbeta and 13 Jbeta primers. Measured with immunoSEQ multiplex PCR; TCRdb has only the in-frame clones, and not every one. The sample shows about 200,000 clones, about three quarters of them seen only once. The sequenced material came from PBMCs. These receptors were taken from a male donor in good health and CMV-seronegative.

This clone has only a few counts. The V gene is TRBV9, the J gene TRBJ2-1, with 8 bases lining up with TRBD2. The V gene end was trimmed by 4 bases and the J gene end by 0 bases; junction bases not matched to a gene: 6. Germline CDR1 reads SGDLS; CDR2 reads YYNGEE. The CDR3 loop spans 16 amino acids. CDR3: CASSQAGGLSYNEQFF. CDR3 in DNA: TGTGCCAGCAGCCAGGCGGGGGGCCTCTCCTACAATGAGCAGTTCTTC.

The chain combines TRBV23-1 with TRBJ1-5; the match to TRBD1 covers 8 bases. TRBV23-1 falls under the ORF class, with uncertain function. The CDR3 spans 18 residues. V lost 4 bases to trimming and J lost 3 bases; unmatched junction nucleotides: 14. This CDR3 reads CASSPWSRGREFNQPQHF. For the CDR3, the DNA is TGCGCCAGCAGTCCCTGGAGCAGGGGGCGCGAGTTCAATCAGCCCCAGCATTTT.

The chain has TRBV7-2 and TRBJ1-6; the match to TRBD1 covers 9 bases. CDR1 is SGHTA, CDR2 FQGNSA, per germline. Trimming took 3 bases from V and 5 from J; bases not matched to a gene: 2. The CDR3 runs 15 residues. The CDR3 region is CASSFRDRDNSPLHF. The CDR3 coding sequence is TGTGCCAGCAGCTTCCGGGACAGGGATAATTCACCCCTCCACTTT.

This clone was counted between two and nine times. The chain joins TRBV4-3 to TRBJ2-2; 7 bases map to TRBD1. V lost 0 bases to trimming and J lost 9 bases; unmatched junction nucleotides: 7. Germline V lookup: CDR1 LGHNA, CDR2 YSLEER. The CDR3 contains 15 residues. For the CDR3, the DNA is TGCGCCAGCAGCCAAGAGGAACAGGGGAACTGGGAGCTGTTTTTT. Translating gives CASSQEEQGNWELFF.

This chain joins TRBV6-5 and TRBJ2-7, with 7 bases lining up with TRBD1. Looked up from germline, CDR1 is MNHEY and CDR2 is SVGAGI. This CDR3 has 15 residues. V shed 6 bases, J shed 0 bases, and the junction held 8 bases outside the gene matches. CDR3 nucleotides: TGTGCCAGCAGCCCAGGACAGGTGAGCTCCTACGAGCAGTACTTC. This encodes CASSPGQVSSYEQYF.

The V gene is TRBV7-9, the J gene TRBJ1-2, with 7 bases lining up with TRBD1. Germline values: CDR1 SEHNR, CDR2 FQNEAQ (reference sequence). V trimming: 5 bases; J trimming: 8 bases; junction bases outside the gene matches: 5. The CDR3 has 12 residues. The DNA of the CDR3 is TGTGCCAGCAGCCTAGGGGGCGAGGGCTACACCTTC. It encodes CASSLGGEGYTF.

The chain joins TRBV27 to TRBJ2-7; tentatively, D is TRBD1 (6 bases). The CDR3 spans 13 residues. Germline CDR1 reads MNHEY; CDR2 reads SMNVEV (reference sequence). Trimming removed 7 bases at V and 6 bases at J, with 16 bases between. The CDR3 coding sequence is TGTGCCAGCACCCTCTACGTGGGGGCCGAGCAGTACTTC. Its protein product is CASTLYVGAEQYF.

V gene TRBV29-1 combines with J gene TRBJ2-2, with a weak D call TRBD1 (6 bases). V gave up 4 bases and J gave up 5 bases, with 11 bases separating them. This CDR3 has 13 amino acids. The germline V gene encodes CDR1 SQVTM and CDR2 ANQGSEA. For the CDR3, the DNA is TGCAGCGTTGCACAGGGATGGACCGGGGAGCTGTTTTTT. Translating gives CSVAQGWTGELFF.

The gene calls are TRBV6-6 and TRBJ2-1; unclear D gene. This CDR3 region has 13 residues. Germline V gene data show CDR1 as MNHNY and CDR2 as SVGAGI (reference sequence). Deletions cut 4 bases from V and 5 bases from J, with 9 bases between. The CDR3 spells CASSFYQDNEQFF. The DNA of the CDR3 is TGTGCCAGCAGTTTCTACCAAGACAATGAGCAGTTCTTC.

The V call is TRBV25-1, the J call TRBJ2-5; 9 nucleotides match TRBD2. The ends lost 11 bases at V and 5 bases at J; junction bases unmatched: 3. This CDR3 has 11 amino acids. Looked up from germline, CDR1 is MGHDK and CDR2 is SYGVNS. In DNA, the CDR3 is TGTGCCGGCGCGGGGGGGGAGACCCAGTACTTC. As protein: CAGAGGETQYF.

This clone has only one observation. Other DNA sequences in the sample encode the same CDR3. The rearrangement uses TRBV19 and TRBJ1-1; D possibly corresponds to TRBD1 (5 bases). CDR3 length: 16 amino acids. V was cut by 6 bases and J by 5 bases, with 22 bases left in between. CDR1 is LNHDA, CDR2 SQIVND, per germline (reference sequence). CDR3 protein: CASSPFGGSRRTEAFF. The CDR3 nucleotides read TGTGCCAGTAGCCCTTTCGGGGGGAGTAGGAGGACTGAAGCTTTCTTT.

A few counts support this clone. The chain has TRBV7-2 and TRBJ2-5; possibly TRBD2 for D (5 bases). The V gene lost 6 bases and the J gene lost 2 bases, with 16 bases spanning the gap. CDR1 and CDR2 (germline): SGHTA, FQGNSA. The CDR3 consists of 15 residues. The CDR3 loop is CASRRVSDFQETQYF. In DNA, the CDR3 is TGTGCCAGCAGAAGGGTTTCGGACTTTCAAGAGACCCAGTACTTC.

The V call is TRBV6-5, the J call TRBJ2-7; 7 positions match TRBD1. The CDR3 length is 15 residues. The J segment lost 0 bases and the V segment lost 7 bases, leaving 9 bases of the junction unmatched. The germline CDR1 and CDR2 sequences are MNHEY and SVGAGI. This CDR3 is CASTGWGTDSYEQYF. The CDR3 DNA sequence: TGTGCCAGCACCGGGTGGGGGACAGACTCCTACGAGCAGTACTTC.

The J gene is TRBJ2-1, the V gene TRBV9, with a possible D match to TRBD2 (5 bases). CDR3 length: 12 residues. Per the germline V gene, CDR1 is SGDLS and CDR2 is YYNGEE. V gave up 3 bases and J gave up 7 bases, with 8 bases separating them. This CDR3 is CASSESGNEQFF. CDR3 sequence (DNA): TGTGCCAGCAGCGAAAGCGGAAATGAGCAGTTCTTC.

This rearrangement joins TRBV27 to TRBJ2-5, with 11 bases matching TRBD1. Per the germline V gene, CDR1 is MNHEY and CDR2 is SMNVEV (reference sequence). The length of the CDR3 is 15 residues. V trimming: 3 bases; J trimming: 4 bases; junction bases outside the gene matches: 4. The CDR3 DNA follows: TGTGCCAGCAGTTTCGGGACAGGGGGGGGAGAGACCCAGTACTTC. Amino acids: CASSFGTGGGETQYF.

The chain is built from TRBV29-1 and TRBJ1-1; 10 bases are a match to TRBD1. CDR1 and CDR2 from the germline V gene are SQVTM and ANQGSEA. After removal of 6 bases from V and 11 bases from J, the junction contained 15 bases not matched to a gene. The CDR3 has 14 amino acids. CDR3 sequence (DNA): TGCAGCGTCGGACAGGGGGGTGATCTTTTCCGTGCTTTCTTT. Protein: CSVGQGGDLFRAFF.

The V gene is TRBV14, the J gene TRBJ1-1; the D gene is possibly TRBD1 (5 bases). There are 15 residues in the CDR3. Germline assignment: CDR1 SGHDN and CDR2 FVKESK. Trimming cost V 0 bases and J 5 bases, with 13 bases left between them. The CDR3 spells CASSQDHKGKTEAFF. The CDR3 DNA reads TGTGCCAGCAGCCAAGATCACAAGGGGAAAACTGAAGCTTTCTTT. Supplemented by reference TRBV14 and TRBJ1-1, the full variable domain reads EAGVTQFPSHSVIEKGQTVTLRCDPISGHDNLYWYRRVMGKEIKFLLHFVKESKQDESGMPNNRFLAERTGGTYSTLKVQPAELEDSGVYFCASSQDHKGKTEAFFGQGTRLTVV.

The chain has TRBV5-1 and TRBJ1-1; 7 nucleotides agree with TRBD1. There are 14 residues in the CDR3. Germline V CDR1 and CDR2: SGHRS, YFSETQ. Losses at the gene ends were 7 bases for V and 0 bases for J; bases not matched to a gene: 6. This CDR3 reads CASRDSALNTEAFF. CDR3 sequence (DNA): TGCGCCAGCCGGGACAGCGCCTTGAACACTGAAGCTTTCTTT.

This rearrangement joins TRBV6-1 to TRBJ2-2, with 7 bases lining up with TRBD1. The germline CDR1 and CDR2 sequences are MNHNS and SASEGT. The junction had 2 bases not matched to a gene; V was cut back by 1 base and J by 6 bases. The CDR3 is 14 amino acids. The CDR3 DNA reads as TGTGCCAGCAGTGAAGGAACAGGGGCCGGGGAGCTGTTTTTT. Translation gives CASSEGTGAGELFF.

The chain has TRBV4-1 and TRBJ1-1; 7 nucleotides line up with TRBD1. With 1 base clipped from V and 1 base from J, the junction kept 6 bases outside the gene matches. The germline CDR1 and CDR2 sequences are MGHRA and YSYEKL. This CDR3 region has 16 residues. CDR3 nucleotide sequence: TGCGCCAGCAGCCAAGGGCTGGGGACAGCGAACACTGAAGCTTTCTTT. Its translation: CASSQGLGTANTEAFF.

This chain uses TRBV6-5 with TRBJ2-7, with 8 positions matching TRBD1. With 2 bases clipped from V and 1 base from J, the junction kept 4 bases outside the gene matches. CDR3 length equals 15 residues. Per the germline V gene, CDR1 is MNHEY and CDR2 is SVGAGI. The CDR3 sequence: CASSYARQGSYEQYF. CDR3 DNA: TGTGCCAGCAGTTACGCAAGACAGGGGTCCTACGAGCAGTACTTC.

The gene calls are TRBV11-1 and TRBJ2-1, with D perhaps matching TRBD2 (5 bases). V dropped 2 bases and J dropped 4 bases, with 24 bases sitting between them. Germline assignment: CDR1 SGHAT and CDR2 FQDESV (reference sequence). The CDR3 consists of 19 residues. CDR3 in DNA: TGTGCCAGCAGCTTAACCATCCCGGGGAGACCACCAAGATACAATGAGCAGTTCTTC. This gives the protein CASSLTIPGRPPRYNEQFF.

This clone appeared a single time. Other nucleotide sequences from this sample produce the same CDR3. This chain links TRBV18 with TRBJ2-7; TRBD1 is a possible D gene (5 bases). The V and J ends lost 3 bases and 2 bases respectively, with 8 bases between them. Per germline, CDR1 KGHSH and CDR2 LQKENI. This CDR3 spans 13 amino acids. Here the CDR3 DNA reads TGTGCCAGCTCACCCGCAGGGACCTACGAGCAGTACTTC. This translates into CASSPAGTYEQYF.

This chain joins TRBV4-2 and TRBJ2-7; 7 positions match TRBD2. Germline assignment: CDR1 LGHNA and CDR2 YNFKEQ. Trimming cost V 1 base and J 4 bases; bases outside gene matches: 1. This CDR3 region has 13 residues. CDR3 in DNA: TGTGCCAGCAGCCAAGGGGGGGGTTACGAGCAGTACTTC. Its translation: CASSQGGGYEQYF.

The CDR3 is CASSEVDGSGGNIQYF. The CDR3 DNA is TGTGCCAGCAGTGAGGTGGACGGGTCGGGGGGAAACATTCAGTACTTC. The chain carries TRBV25-1 and TRBJ2-4, with 7 bases lining up with TRBD2. The germline V gene has CDR1 MGHDK and CDR2 SYGVNS. The V gene end was trimmed by 3 bases and the J gene end by 6 bases; junction bases not matched to a gene: 11. The CDR3 covers 16 residues.

J is TRBJ1-3 and V is TRBV7-9, with D perhaps matching TRBD1 (5 bases). Trimming left V 4 bases short and J 0 bases short, with 13 bases between. The CDR3 extends over 16 amino acids. The germline V gene encodes CDR1 SEHNR and CDR2 FQNEAQ (reference sequence). The CDR3 DNA follows: TGTGCCAGCAGCTCCCACGGGGGGTTCTCTGGAAACACCATATATTTT. It yields the protein CASSSHGGFSGNTIYF.

CDR3 loop: CASSTNRGSDEQYF. The CDR3 DNA reads TGTGCCAGTAGTACTAACAGGGGGTCTGACGAGCAGTACTTC. The chain links TRBV19 to TRBJ2-7; 8 bases match TRBD1. The CDR3 has 14 amino acids. J lost 5 bases, V lost 4 bases, and 7 bases had no gene match. CDR1 is LNHDA and CDR2 is SQIVND in the germline V gene (reference sequence). The full variable domain, completed using reference TRBV19 and TRBJ2-7, is DGGITQSPKYLFRKEGQNVTLSCEQNLNHDAMYWYRQDPGQGLRLIYYSQIVNDFQKGDIAEGYSVSREKKESFPLTVTSAQKNPTAFYLCASSTNRGSDEQYFGPGTRLTVT.

The table lists this clone with a few counts. V usage is TRBV19 and J usage is TRBJ1-6, with D maybe TRBD1 (5 bases). Between the trimmed V and J ends, which lost 10 bases and 10 bases, there was a span of 17 bases. The CDR3 spans 13 residues. Per germline, CDR1 LNHDA and CDR2 SQIVND (reference sequence). The CDR3 region is CATSSGLLSPLHF. In DNA form, the CDR3 reads TGTGCCACCTCGTCAGGGTTGTTGTCACCCCTCCACTTT.

CDR3 nucleotide sequence: TGTGCCAGCCTCGGGTCCCATCCCGCCTGGAACACTGAAGCTTTCTTT. Protein sequence: CASLGSHPAWNTEAFF. V and J are TRBV5-8 and TRBJ1-1; D remains ambiguous. This CDR3 contains 16 residues. The ends were cut back, 7 bases at V and 1 base at J, with 20 bases in the middle. CDR1 is SGHTS and CDR2 is YDEGEE in the germline V gene. The whole variable domain, remainder taken from reference TRBV5-8 and TRBJ1-1, is EAGVTQSPTHLIKTRGQQATLRCSPISGHTSVYWYQQALGLGLQFLLWYDEGEERNRGNFPPRFSGRQFPNYSSELNVNALELEDSALYLCASLGSHPAWNTEAFFGQGTRLTVV.

The V gene is TRBV14, the J gene TRBJ1-3; 7 bases fit TRBD1. CDR1 SGHDN and CDR2 FVKESK come from the germline V gene. Trimming at V came to 2 bases and at J to 4 bases, leaving 5 bases not matched to a gene. This CDR3 comprises 15 residues. The CDR3 nucleotides read TGTGCCAGCAGCCAACAGACAGGGTCGGGAAACACCATATATTTT. Protein product: CASSQQTGSGNTIYF.

The chain joins TRBV5-1 to TRBJ2-1, with D possibly matching TRBD1 (6 bases). Germline values: CDR1 SGHRS, CDR2 YFSETQ. The ends were cut back, 3 bases at V and 1 base at J, with 11 bases in the middle. The CDR3 is 15 residues long. CDR3 bases: TGCGCCAGCAGCTACAGGGTGGGGTCCTACAATGAGCAGTTCTTC. Translating gives CASSYRVGSYNEQFF.